Listed below are T cell receptor beta chains from one sample, sequenced in a study of tumor and adjacent non-tumor tissue in lung cancer. Via MiXCR, TCRdb re-called the multiplex PCR reads, giving one row per CDR3 protein. Of 90,000 to 130,000 distinct CDR3 sequences in the sample, over 75% were seen once. Source material: lung tumor tissue. These receptors originate from a man in his sixties or seventies with non-small cell lung cancer. Each CDR3 is given with its conserved first and last residue. A D gene is named only where the DNA matches it firmly. For some rows the clone size is stated as once, few or many, or as a class when expanded; others skip it.

size: NA; J: TRBJ1-3; D: NA; length: 14; V: TRBV5-1; CDR3: CTSSSGLGTHTIYF; DNA: TGCACCAGCAGCTCGGGACTGGGGACGCACACCATATATTTC
size: NA; J: TRBJ1-1; D: TRBD1; length: 15; V: TRBV10-3; CDR3: CAISAKTGNDTQAFF; DNA: TGTGCCATCAGTGCAAAGACAGGGAATGACACTCAAGCTTTCTTT
size: NA; J: TRBJ2-2; D: NA; length: 17; V: TRBV6-2/TRBV6-3; CDR3: CASGASWRAASTGELFF; DNA: TGTGCCAGCGGAGCTAGCTGGAGGGCCGCGAGTACCGGGGAGCTGTTTTTT
size: once; J: TRBJ2-3; D: NA; length: 14; V: TRBV11-2; CDR3: CATSLTPGSNMQYF; DNA: TGTGCCACCAGCCTAACCCCGGGGTCAAATATGCAGTATTTT
size: NA; J: TRBJ1-4; D: NA; length: 14; V: TRBV10-1; CDR3: CASSEFREGEKPFF; DNA: TGCGCCAGCAGTGAATTCAGGGAGGGTGAAAAACCGTTTTTT
size: NA; J: TRBJ1-2; D: TRBD1; length: 17; V: TRBV7-8; CDR3: CASSSHKLGTDIYGYAF; DNA: TGTGCCAGCAGCTCCCATAAGTTGGGGACAGATATTTATGGATACGCCTTC
size: NA; J: TRBJ2-7; D: NA; length: 14; V: TRBV4-2; CDR3: CASRHGRGLYEQYF; DNA: TGTGCCAGCAGGCATGGACGGGGTCTCTACGAGCAGTACTTC
size: NA; J: TRBJ1-2; D: NA; length: 15; V: TRBV5-6; CDR3: CVSSLGPDKQYGYTF; DNA: TGTGTCAGCAGCTTAGGACCGGACAAGCAGTATGGCTACACCTTC
size: NA; J: TRBJ2-7; D: NA; length: 12; V: TRBV5-1; CDR3: CASSPRFYEQYF; DNA: TGCGCAAGCAGCCCCCGTTTCTACGAGCAGTACTTC
size: NA; J: TRBJ2-5; D: NA; length: 13; V: TRBV7-9; CDR3: CASSPQGVETQYF; DNA: TGTGCCAGCAGCCCGCAGGGTGTAGAGACCCAGTACTTC
size: NA; J: TRBJ2-2; D: NA; length: 17; V: TRBV12-3/TRBV12-4; CDR3: CASTSSSGVGNTGELFF; DNA: TGTGCCAGCACCTCCTCAAGTGGGGTAGGGAACACCGGGGAGCTGTTTTTT
size: once; J: TRBJ1-1; D: NA; length: 14; V: TRBV20-1; CDR3: CSARDLTSGTETYF; DNA: TGCAGTGCTAGAGATCTGACCTCGGGCACTGAAACTTACTTT
size: once; J: TRBJ2-7; D: TRBD2; length: 14; V: TRBV12-3/TRBV12-4; CDR3: CVSSPAGTAYEQYF; DNA: TGTGTCAGCAGTCCAGCGGGGACGGCCTACGAGCAGTACTTC
size: NA; J: TRBJ1-5; D: TRBD1; length: 14; V: TRBV5-5; CDR3: CTSSRTGGNQPQHF; DNA: TGTACCAGCAGTCGGACAGGGGGGAATCAGCCCCAGCATTTT
size: NA; J: TRBJ2-5; D: NA; length: 15; V: TRBV4-1; CDR3: CASSQGLGGLWTLYF; DNA: TGCGCCAGCAGCCAGGGTCTCGGAGGCTTGTGGACCCTGTACTTC
size: NA; J: TRBJ2-4; D: TRBD2; length: 15; V: TRBV11-3; CDR3: CGSSSGGDGINIQYF; DNA: TGTGGCAGCAGCTCGGGAGGGGATGGCATAAACATTCAGTACTTC
size: NA; J: TRBJ1-1; D: TRBD1; length: 14; V: TRBV5-4; CDR3: CANSFDRGSTEASF; DNA: TGTGCCAACAGCTTCGACAGGGGATCGACTGAAGCTTCCTTT
size: NA; J: TRBJ1-6; D: TRBD1; length: 15; V: TRBV20-1; CDR3: CGAKTGTGAGSPLHF; DNA: TGCGGTGCTAAAACGGGCACAGGGGCGGGTTCACCCCTCCATTTT
size: few; J: TRBJ2-3; D: NA; length: 14; V: TRBV29-1; CDR3: CSARRVFGTDTQYF; DNA: TGCAGCGCCAGACGGGTGTTCGGTACAGATACGCAGTATTTT
size: NA; J: TRBJ2-1; D: NA; length: 14; V: TRBV20-1; CDR3: CSANAGQNSNEQFF; DNA: TGCAGTGCTAATGCAGGCCAGAATAGCAATGAGCAGTTCTTC
size: NA; J: TRBJ2-3; D: TRBD2; length: 17; V: TRBV11-3; CDR3: CANSLRGSSGRANTQYF; DNA: TGTGCCAACAGCCTAAGGGGGTCAAGCGGGAGGGCGAATACGCAGTATTTT
size: NA; J: TRBJ2-3; D: TRBD2; length: 15; V: TRBV29-1; CDR3: CSVNTIAGGTDMQYF; DNA: TGCAGCGTCAATACCATAGCGGGAGGCACAGATATGCAGTATTTT
size: once; J: TRBJ2-3; D: TRBD1; length: 17; V: TRBV29-1; CDR3: CSLFPYATGGDTDTHYF; DNA: TGCAGCTTATTCCCATATGCGACAGGGGGGGACACAGATACGCATTATTTT
size: NA; J: TRBJ1-2; D: NA; length: 17; V: TRBV29-1; CDR3: CSVEEYVQGHTIYDYTF; DNA: TGCAGTGTTGAAGAGTACGTTCAGGGCCATACTATCTATGACTACACCTTC
size: NA; J: TRBJ2-5; D: NA; length: 13; V: TRBV29-1; CDR3: CSVEGRSQETRYF; DNA: TGCAGCGTTGAGGGCAGGAGCCAAGAGACCCGGTACTTC
size: few; J: TRBJ2-7; D: NA; length: 13; V: TRBV13; CDR3: CTSSSTTGDGQHF; DNA: TGTACCAGCAGCTCAACCACGGGGGACGGGCAGCACTTC
size: NA; J: TRBJ1-6; D: TRBD1; length: 14; V: TRBV12-3/TRBV12-4; CDR3: CASSPGQNNSPLKF; DNA: TGTGCCAGCAGCCCGGGACAGAATAATTCACCCCTCAAGTTT
size: NA; J: TRBJ1-2; D: TRBD1; length: 14; V: TRBV12-3/TRBV12-4; CDR3: CTNSLDRADYGYTF; DNA: TGTACCAACAGTTTAGACAGGGCGGACTATGGCTACACCTTC
size: NA; J: TRBJ2-5; D: TRBD2; length: 20; V: TRBV12-3/TRBV12-4; CDR3: CASRNSDHPTSGLRQETQYF; DNA: TGTGCCAGCAGAAATAGCGACCACCCGACTAGCGGGCTTCGCCAGGAGACCCAGTACTTC
size: NA; J: TRBJ2-1; D: NA; length: 17; V: TRBV4-3; CDR3: CASGHDPPGAEYNEQFF; DNA: TGCGCCAGCGGCCATGACCCACCGGGAGCTGAATACAATGAGCAGTTCTTC
size: NA; J: TRBJ2-1; D: NA; length: 12; V: TRBV12-3/TRBV12-4; CDR3: CTSNRRGNEQFF; DNA: TGTACCAGCAACCGTCGGGGGAACGAGCAGTTCTTC
size: NA; J: TRBJ1-5; D: NA; length: 13; V: TRBV12-5; CDR3: CASDFERNQPQHF; DNA: TGTGCTAGTGATTTTGAGAGAAATCAGCCTCAGCATTTT
size: NA; J: TRBJ2-7; D: NA; length: 15; V: TRBV4-3; CDR3: CVSSHTPKGLHEQYF; DNA: TGCGTCAGCAGCCACACCCCCAAGGGGTTACACGAGCAGTACTTC
size: NA; J: TRBJ1-1; D: NA; length: 12; V: TRBV7-9; CDR3: CANSLMNTEAFF; DNA: TGTGCCAACAGTTTAATGAACACTGAAGCTTTCTTT
size: NA; J: TRBJ2-3; D: NA; length: 15; V: TRBV11-3; CDR3: CASSPRQVATDTQFF; DNA: TGTGCCAGCAGCCCAAGACAAGTAGCCACAGATACGCAGTTTTTT
size: NA; J: TRBJ1-5; D: NA; length: 14; V: TRBV12-3/TRBV12-4; CDR3: CPSIEGGFNQPRHF; DNA: TGTCCCAGCATCGAGGGAGGATTCAATCAGCCCCGGCATTTT
size: NA; J: TRBJ2-1; D: TRBD2; length: 17; V: TRBV6-6; CDR3: CASSSPGLAGGVGDQFF; DNA: TGTGCCAGCAGTAGCCCGGGACTAGCGGGAGGCGTAGGTGATCAGTTCTTC
size: NA; J: TRBJ1-1; D: NA; length: 17; V: TRBV12-3/TRBV12-4; CDR3: CASSYLGGPEANVETLF; DNA: TGTGCCAGCAGTTACTTGGGGGGCCCAGAGGCCAACGTAGAAACTCTCTTT
size: NA; J: TRBJ2-1; D: NA; length: 17; V: TRBV5-1; CDR3: CASSFVQGGSSYYEQLF; DNA: TGCGCCAGCAGCTTTGTACAGGGGGGGAGCTCCTACTATGAGCAGCTCTTC
size: NA; J: TRBJ2-5; D: NA; length: 16; V: TRBV29-1; CDR3: CSAKPYLQTGKVTHYF; DNA: TGCAGCGCCAAGCCCTACCTCCAGACAGGTAAAGTGACCCATTACTTC
size: NA; J: TRBJ1-1; D: TRBD1; length: 13; V: TRBV6-1; CDR3: CASSHRGHTEAFF; DNA: TGTGCCAGCAGCCACAGGGGACACACTGAAGCTTTCTTT
size: NA; J: TRBJ1-5; D: NA; length: 13; V: TRBV12-5; CDR3: CGSCFDINQPQHF; DNA: TGTGGTAGTTGTTTTGACATAAATCAGCCCCAGCATTTT
size: once; J: TRBJ2-5; D: NA; length: 14; V: TRBV7-8; CDR3: CANSLVSGPETQYF; DNA: TGTGCCAACAGCTTAGTATCGGGGCCGGAGACCCAGTACTTC
size: NA; J: TRBJ1-5; D: NA; length: 16; V: TRBV10-2; CDR3: CARKTDWGGGNQPQHF; DNA: NA
size: NA; J: TRBJ2-1; D: NA; length: 18; V: TRBV11-2; CDR3: CASSSRVRDWTSFNEQFF; DNA: TGTGCCAGCAGCTCACGTGTGCGGGACTGGACCTCCTTCAATGAGCAGTTCTTC
size: NA; J: TRBJ2-7; D: NA; length: 18; V: TRBV28; CDR3: CASSSGGVRIGEIHEQYF; DNA: TGTGCCAGCAGTTCCGGTGGAGTCCGCATAGGAGAAATCCACGAGCAGTACTTC
size: NA; J: TRBJ2-3; D: NA; length: 13; V: TRBV5-5; CDR3: CASSLQDTDTQYF; DNA: TGTGCTAGCAGCTTACAGGACACAGATACGCAGTATTTT
size: NA; J: TRBJ2-3; D: TRBD1; length: 15; V: TRBV6-6; CDR3: CASGYHRDRDQPQYF; DNA: TGTGCCAGCGGTTACCACCGGGACAGGGATCAGCCCCAGTATTTT
size: once; J: TRBJ2-3; D: TRBD2; length: 14; V: TRBV28; CDR3: CASSHSGRVDTQYF; DNA: TGTGCCAGCAGTCACAGCGGGAGGGTAGATACGCAGTATTTT
size: NA; J: TRBJ2-1; D: TRBD1; length: 18; V: TRBV7-3; CDR3: CASSSEAGGLPNYNEQFF; DNA: TGTGCCAGCAGTTCGGAGGCAGGGGGTCTCCCCAACTACAATGAGCAGTTCTTC
size: NA; J: TRBJ1-1; D: NA; length: 12; V: TRBV6-2/TRBV6-3; CDR3: CASSNSSQGAFF; DNA: TGTGCCAGCAGCAACTCGAGTCAGGGAGCTTTCTTT
size: NA; J: TRBJ2-1; D: NA; length: 16; V: TRBV10-3; CDR3: CAISDGGGRPYNEQFF; DNA: TGTGCCATCAGTGACGGAGGGGGGCGTCCCTACAATGAGCAATTCTTC
size: many; J: TRBJ1-2; D: TRBD1; length: 14; V: TRBV12-3/TRBV12-4; CDR3: CASRPGQVNYGYTF; DNA: TGTGCCAGCAGGCCGGGACAGGTGAACTATGGCTACACCTTC
size: once; J: TRBJ2-3; D: NA; length: 11; V: TRBV12-3/TRBV12-4; CDR3: CASSLIETHYF; DNA: TGTGCCAGCAGTCTCATAGAAACGCATTATTTT
size: NA; J: TRBJ1-2; D: NA; length: 15; V: TRBV12-3/TRBV12-4; CDR3: CVSTLLTGFGYGCTF; DNA: NA
size: NA; J: TRBJ2-3; D: NA; length: 14; V: TRBV6-4; CDR3: CATSDSRGTDKQYF; DNA: TGTGCCACCAGTGACAGCAGGGGCACAGATAAGCAGTATTTT
size: NA; J: TRBJ2-7; D: NA; length: 13; V: TRBV6-5; CDR3: CASSAMLGYKQCF; DNA: TGTGCCAGCAGCGCCATGTTGGGCTACAAGCAGTGCTTC
size: NA; J: TRBJ2-5; D: NA; length: 14; V: TRBV6-2/TRBV6-3; CDR3: CASCTNPSRETQYF; DNA: TGTGCCAGTTGTACAAACCCAAGCCGGGAGACCCAGTACTTC
size: many; J: TRBJ2-7; D: NA; length: 11; V: TRBV20-1; CDR3: CSASKGYEQYF; DNA: TGCAGTGCTAGTAAAGGATACGAGCAGTACTTC
size: NA; J: TRBJ1-1; D: TRBD1; length: 14; V: TRBV28; CDR3: CASRRGGMNTEAFF; DNA: TGTGCCAGCAGAAGAGGGGGCATGAACACTGAAGCTTTCTTT